These 11 T cell receptor beta chains share one sample of origin, sequenced in a study of early T cells in non-severe SARS-CoV-2 infection. From the 5' RACE reads, TCRdb called clonotypes with MiXCR, one entry per CDR3 protein. Of fewer than 60,000 distinct CDR3 sequences listed, about an eighth are singletons. The material sequenced was whole blood. These receptors all stem from an adult who was a healthcare worker with PCR-confirmed SARS-CoV-2 infection or an uninfected control (not recorded which).

The chain employs TRBV7-2 and TRBJ2-1; D not certain. The V and J ends lost 11 bases and 9 bases respectively, with 20 bases between them. The CDR3 consists of 13 residues. CDR1 and CDR2 (germline): SGHTA, FQGNSA. The CDR3: CASEIGQIGEQFF. In nucleotides, the CDR3 is TGTGCCTCAGAAATTGGGCAAATCGGTGAGCAGTTCTTC.

This clonotype was counted a few times. V usage is TRBV18 and J usage is TRBJ2-2; no firm D call. The CDR3 extends over 16 amino acids. Germline lookup yields CDR1 KGHSH and CDR2 LQKENI. Trimming shortened V by 6 bases and J by 0 bases, and 14 bases separated the two germline ends. The CDR3 DNA reads TGTGCCAGCTCCCACTTCAAAACCGCGAACACCGGGGAGCTGTTTTTT. As protein: CASSHFKTANTGELFF.

This clonotype was picked up a small number of times. The gene calls are TRBV11-3 and TRBJ2-7, with D perhaps TRBD2 (7 bases). The CDR3 is made up of 13 amino acids. The ends were cut back, 5 bases at V and 3 bases at J, with 11 bases in the middle. Per the germline V gene, CDR1 is SGHNT and CDR2 is YENEEA. CDR3 DNA: TGTGCCAGCAGCGGGGGGGCTAACTACGAGCAGTACTTC. It specifies CASSGGANYEQYF.

J is TRBJ1-4 and V is TRBV11-2; D may be TRBD1 (5 bases). Trimming took off 2 bases at V and 5 bases at J, with 9 bases between the two ends. The CDR3 covers 14 residues. Germline V gives CDR1 SGHAT, CDR2 FQNNGV. The CDR3 loop reads CASSLTGYNEKLFF. As DNA, the CDR3 is TGTGCCAGCAGCTTAACAGGATACAATGAAAAACTGTTTTTT.

This clonotype was seen at least ten times. The chain links TRBV7-9 to TRBJ2-1, with TRBD1 matching over 8 bases. V lost 5 bases and J lost 7; bases outside the gene matches: 22. The length of the CDR3 is 19 residues. Germline values: CDR1 SEHNR, CDR2 FQNEAQ (reference sequence). The CDR3 protein is CASSRPDRALRALANEQFF. CDR3 DNA: TGTGCCAGCAGCCGACCGGACAGGGCGCTGAGGGCCCTAGCGAATGAGCAGTTCTTC. Together with reference TRBV7-9 and TRBJ2-1, the CDR3 gives the full variable domain: DTGVSQNPRHKITKRGQNVTFRCDPISEHNRLYWYRQTLGQGPEFLTYFQNEAQLEKSRLLSDRFSAERPKGSFSTLEIQRTEQGDSAMYLCASSRPDRALRALANEQFFGPGTRLTVL.

This clonotype has more than one count but fewer than ten. The chain employs TRBV6-6 and TRBJ2-7; 9 positions agree with TRBD1. The germline V gene has CDR1 MNHNY and CDR2 SVGAGI (reference sequence). J lost 5 bases, V lost 0 bases, and 2 bases had no gene match. The CDR3 has 14 residues. CDR3 DNA: TGTGCCAGCAGTTACTCAAGGACAGGGGACGAGCAGTACTTC. Translation gives CASSYSRTGDEQYF.

This clonotype came up many times. The chain carries TRBV4-2 and TRBJ1-1, with D maybe TRBD1 (5 bases). The V end lost 6 bases, the J end lost 4 bases, and 15 bases lay between the germline ends. Germline CDR1 reads LGHNA; CDR2 reads YNFKEQ. This CDR3 is built from 14 residues. The CDR3 spells CASSLGERGTEAFF. The CDR3 DNA sequence: TGTGCCAGCAGTCTTGGTGAGAGGGGCACTGAAGCTTTCTTT.

There are many counts of this clonotype. The chain has TRBV4-2 and TRBJ2-7; TRBD2 agrees at 9 bases. CDR1 and CDR2 (germline): LGHNA, YNFKEQ. The CDR3 covers 14 residues. The V and J ends lost 1 base and 5 bases, in that order; junction bases with no gene match: 3. In nucleotides, the CDR3 is TGTGCCAGCAGCCAAGCGGGACTAGCCCACGAGCAGTACTTC. It encodes CASSQAGLAHEQYF.

This clonotype was seen ten or more times. This sequence joins TRBV20-1 and TRBJ1-6; D not resolved. V was cut by 6 bases and J by 9 bases, with 15 bases left in between. Germline V gene lookup returns CDR1 DFQATT and CDR2 SNEGSKA (reference sequence). CDR3 length: 13 amino acids. This chain's CDR3 is CSARTGAGSPLHF. The CDR3 DNA is TGCAGTGCCAGGACGGGCGCGGGTTCACCCCTCCACTTT.

CDR3: CASSLSLSYEQYF. The CDR3 DNA follows: TGTGCCAGCAGTTTGTCCCTCTCCTACGAGCAGTACTTC. This sequence joins TRBV28 and TRBJ2-7; D is uncertain. CDR1 is MDHEN and CDR2 is SYDVKM in the germline V gene. The CDR3 sequence is 13 residues long. The V and J ends lost 3 bases and 0 bases respectively, with 6 bases between them.

This chain links TRBV25-1 with TRBJ1-1, with 12 nucleotides matching TRBD1. In germline, CDR1 is MGHDK, CDR2 SYGVNS. The CDR3 loop spans 17 amino acids. V lost 7 bases and J lost 2; bases outside the gene matches: 11. The CDR3 protein is CASNPGQGALGNTEAFF. In nucleotides, the CDR3 is TGTGCCAGCAATCCGGGACAGGGGGCTCTCGGAAACACTGAAGCTTTCTTT.